One sample yielded the 24 T cell receptor beta chains listed below, sequenced in a study of T cell repertoires in cytomegalovirus infection. TCRdb re-called the reads with MiXCR, one entry per CDR3 protein. The sample yields approximately 550,000 distinct CDR3 sequences, 15% to 20% seen once. The source material was CD8+ T cells from PBMCs. The source of these receptors is a human donor in good health (CMV status not recorded). Some clones in this sample may be carry-over from other donors' samples.

The genes are TRBV25-1 and TRBJ2-7; tentative D call: TRBD2 (6 bases). The CDR3 consists of 15 residues. The germline V and J ends were trimmed by 6 bases and 1 base, with 16 bases remaining between them. Germline loops: CDR1 MGHDK, CDR2 SYGVNS. DNA of the CDR3: TGTGCCAGCAGCGCGGGACTCCATTCATCCTACGAGCAGTACTTC. This encodes CASSAGLHSSYEQYF.

This clonotype was picked up many times. This chain links TRBV7-2 with TRBJ2-3, with 7 bases identical to TRBD2. The junction had 9 bases not matched to a gene; V was cut back by 5 bases and J by 1 base. The V gene's germline CDR1 is SGHTA and CDR2 FQGNSA. The CDR3 runs 16 residues. CDR3 sequence: CASSPSRGVGTDTQYF. The CDR3 DNA is TGTGCCAGCAGCCCCTCCCGGGGGGTAGGCACAGATACGCAGTATTTT.

In its sample, this clonotype was seen many times. The chain couples TRBV19 to TRBJ1-4, with D unresolved. Deletions cut 11 bases from V and 5 bases from J, with 18 bases between. The CDR3 covers 14 residues. Looked up from germline, CDR1 is LNHDA and CDR2 is SQIVND (reference sequence). Here the CDR3 DNA reads TGTGCCGGACTCGGAGGGAGCGCCAATGAAAAACTGTTTTTT. It codes for CAGLGGSANEKLFF.

This clonotype was recorded many times. The rearrangement uses TRBV7-9 and TRBJ2-1, with 9 bases fitting TRBD1. Germline CDR1 and CDR2: SEHNR and FQNEAQ (reference sequence). The CDR3 has 14 amino acids. V lost 2 bases to trimming and J lost 8 bases; unmatched junction nucleotides: 4. CDR3 sequence: CASSLLGQGDEQFF. CDR3 bases: TGTGCCAGCAGCTTATTGGGACAGGGAGATGAGCAGTTCTTC.

This chain uses TRBV27 with TRBJ2-5, with a tentative D call TRBD2 (6 bases). Germline V gene data show CDR1 as MNHEY and CDR2 as SMNVEV (reference sequence). Trimming took off 2 bases at V and 5 bases at J, with 9 bases between the two ends. This CDR3 region has 13 residues. This CDR3 reads CASSLRGKETQYF. The CDR3 region has the DNA TGTGCCAGCAGTTTACGGGGGAAGGAGACCCAGTACTTC.

The table lists this clonotype with a few counts. V and J are TRBV5-3 and TRBJ2-1, with 16 bases lining up with TRBD2. Being an ORF, TRBV5-3 has a function that is uncertain. Germline trimming cut 4 bases from V and 9 bases from J; bases unmatched to any gene: 19. The CDR3 sequence is 20 residues long. The CDR3 DNA reads as TGTGCCAGAAGCCCGGCGGGGCAAAGGGGACTAGCGGGAGGGGATGGTGAGCAGTTCTTC. It yields the protein CARSPAGQRGLAGGDGEQFF.

This clonotype was seen repeatedly, ten times or more. J is TRBJ2-3 and V is TRBV11-2; 7 bases line up with TRBD2. There are 16 residues in the CDR3. Trimming removed 1 base from V and 2 bases from J; junction bases left unmatched: 6. Germline V lookup: CDR1 SGHAT, CDR2 FQNNGV. The CDR3 here is CASSLVLTSPTDTQYF. CDR3 in DNA: TGTGCCAGCAGCTTAGTCCTGACTAGCCCCACAGATACGCAGTATTTT.

In this sample, this clonotype turned up a few times. The chain carries TRBV20-1 and TRBJ2-5; TRBD2 agrees at 13 bases. The ends lost 2 bases at V and 0 bases at J; junction bases unmatched: 3. This CDR3 region has 16 residues. Germline-derived CDR1 and CDR2 are DFQATT and SNEGSKA (reference sequence). DNA for the CDR3: TGCAGTGCTAGATTACTAGCGGGAGGGTACCAAGAGACCCAGTACTTC. Its protein is CSARLLAGGYQETQYF.

This clonotype was picked up a small number of times. The rearrangement uses TRBV27 and TRBJ1-2, with D maybe TRBD1 (5 bases). There are 14 residues in the CDR3. Between the trimmed V and J ends, which lost 4 bases and 5 bases, there was a span of 14 bases. The V gene's germline CDR1 is MNHEY and CDR2 SMNVEV (reference sequence). In nucleotides, the CDR3 is TGTGCCAGCAGTTCCCGACAGCCCAGTTATGGCTACACCTTC. Protein sequence: CASSSRQPSYGYTF.

The rearrangement uses TRBV9 and TRBJ2-3; 10 nucleotides agree with TRBD1. Trimming removed 1 base from V and 4 bases from J; junction bases left unmatched: 6. The CDR3 runs 16 residues. Per the germline V gene, CDR1 is SGDLS and CDR2 is YYNGEE. CDR3 nucleotides: TGTGCCAGCAGCGTACCGGACAGGGGGTTGGCAGATACGCAGTATTTT. Amino acid sequence: CASSVPDRGLADTQYF.

This sequence joins TRBV30 and TRBJ2-7, with D unclear. Between the trimmed V and J ends, which lost 0 bases and 3 bases, there was a span of 9 bases. This CDR3 region has 13 residues. Germline V lookup: CDR1 GTSNPN, CDR2 SVGIG (reference sequence). In DNA form, the CDR3 reads TGTGCCTGGAGTGTAATGGATTACTACGAGCAGTACTTC. Translating gives CAWSVMDYYEQYF.

The table lists this clonotype with many counts. The chain has TRBV10-3 and TRBJ1-6; 10 nucleotides agree with TRBD1. This CDR3 region has 17 residues. V lost 0 bases and J lost 9; bases outside the gene matches: 8. From germline, CDR1 is ENHRY and CDR2 SYGVKD. DNA for the CDR3: TGTGCCATCAGTGAGTCGGGGGACAGGGGCCTGGGTTCACCCCTCCACTTT. The encoded protein is CAISESGDRGLGSPLHF.

This clonotype was counted many times. This chain connects TRBV6-5 to TRBJ2-7; a weak D match, TRBD2 (7 bases). The CDR3 length is 13 residues. The V and J ends lost 7 bases and 4 bases respectively, with 14 bases between them. Germline CDR1 and CDR2: MNHEY and SVGAGI. The DNA of the CDR3 is TGTGCCAGCAATTCAGGGGAGGGGTACGAGCAGTACTTC. Its translation is CASNSGEGYEQYF.

The chain is built from TRBV5-4 and TRBJ2-1; 11 bases are a match to TRBD2. J gave up 3 bases and V 4 bases, and 6 bases lay outside the gene matches. The CDR3 is 16 residues long. Germline V gene data show CDR1 as SGHNT and CDR2 as YYREEE (reference sequence). CDR3 sequence: CASSPTSGIIYNEQFF. The CDR3 coding sequence is TGTGCCAGCAGCCCGACTAGCGGGATTATCTACAATGAGCAGTTCTTC.

The chain couples TRBV25-1 to TRBJ1-1; D remains ambiguous. The V gene's germline CDR1 is MGHDK and CDR2 SYGVNS. V shed 2 bases and J shed 3 bases, with 13 bases lying between them. This CDR3 spans 15 amino acids. CDR3 in amino acids: CASSEATDLDTEAFF. Here the CDR3 DNA reads TGTGCCAGCAGTGAAGCCACAGACCTCGACACTGAAGCTTTCTTT.

At least ten counts were recorded for this clonotype. The V call is TRBV12-3 or TRBV12-4, the J call TRBJ2-2; 7 bases line up with TRBD2. The CDR3 covers 16 residues. V gave up 6 bases and J gave up 3 bases; unmatched junction bases: 10. The CDR3 protein is CASRPAQGGYTGELFF. CDR3 nucleotide sequence: TGTGCCAGCAGGCCCGCGCAGGGAGGGTACACCGGGGAGCTGTTTTTT.

The CDR3 reads CASSAGEAPLHF. CDR3 coding DNA: TGTGCCAGCTCGGCCGGGGAAGCACCCCTCCACTTT. This chain joins TRBV6-5 and TRBJ1-6; D gene unclear. The germline V gene encodes CDR1 MNHEY and CDR2 SVGAGI. The ends were cut back, 8 bases at V and 11 bases at J, with 13 bases in the middle. CDR3 length equals 12 residues.

The V and J genes are TRBV19 and TRBJ1-5, with TRBD1 matching 7 bases. After removal of 6 bases from V and 2 bases from J, the junction contained 13 bases not matched to a gene. The V gene's germline CDR1 is LNHDA and CDR2 SQIVND (reference sequence). This CDR3 has 17 residues. DNA of the CDR3: TGTGCCAGTAGAGGGGCAGGGGGTAGTGGTGGCAATCAGCCCCAGCATTTT. This codes for CASRGAGGSGGNQPQHF. Full variable domain (rest looked up from reference TRBV19 and TRBJ1-5): DGGITQSPKYLFRKEGQNVTLSCEQNLNHDAMYWYRQDPGQGLRLIYYSQIVNDFQKGDIAEGYSVSREKKESFPLTVTSAQKNPTAFYLCASRGAGGSGGNQPQHFGDGTRLSIL.

The chain is built from TRBV7-6 and TRBJ2-3; 9 bases map to TRBD2. Per germline, CDR1 SGHVS and CDR2 FNYEAQ. With V trimmed by 5 bases and J by 3 bases, 15 bases remained unmatched. The CDR3 runs to 18 residues. The CDR3 DNA is TGTGCCAGCAGCATGAGGACTAGCGTGCCACTACGTACAGATACGCAGTATTTT. This codes for CASSMRTSVPLRTDTQYF. Full variable domain (missing parts from reference TRBV7-6 and TRBJ2-3): GAGVSQSPRYKVTKRGQDVALRCDPISGHVSLYWYRQALGQGPEFLTYFNYEAQQDKSGLPNDRFSAERPEGSISTLTIQRTEQRDSAMYRCASSMRTSVPLRTDTQYFGPGTRLTVL.

This clonotype was counted ten times or more. The chain is built from TRBV12-3 or TRBV12-4 and TRBJ1-5; no reliable D call. This CDR3 region has 17 residues. V lost 0 bases and J 1 base, leaving 13 bases between the germline ends. This CDR3 is CASSLAESVRSNQPQHF. CDR3 bases: TGTGCCAGCAGTTTAGCCGAGTCGGTGCGAAGCAATCAGCCCCAGCATTTT.

This rearrangement joins TRBV5-5 to TRBJ2-1, with 9 nucleotides matching TRBD2. CDR3 length: 18 amino acids. From germline, CDR1 is SGHKS and CDR2 YYEKEE (reference sequence). After removal of 1 base from V and 0 bases from J, the junction contained 8 bases not matched to a gene. For the CDR3, the DNA is TGTGCCAGCAGCTTGAGAGCTAGCGGGACCTCCTCCTACAATGAGCAGTTCTTC. This codes for CASSLRASGTSSYNEQFF.

The rearrangement joins TRBV4-1 to TRBJ2-1; 11 bases are a match to TRBD2. This CDR3 comprises 17 residues. The V gene's germline CDR1 is MGHRA and CDR2 YSYEKL. The J segment lost 2 bases and the V segment lost 1 base, leaving 4 bases of the junction unmatched. CDR3: CASSQAFSGGAYNEQFF. In nucleotides, the CDR3 is TGCGCCAGCAGCCAAGCTTTTAGCGGGGGGGCCTACAATGAGCAGTTCTTC.

This clonotype came up a few times. CDR3 residues: CASSLSGTGDRGYYGYTF. The CDR3 DNA reads TGTGCCAGCAGTTTATCCGGGACAGGGGATCGTGGGTACTATGGCTACACCTTC. The chain carries TRBV27 and TRBJ1-2, with 10 positions matching TRBD1. The CDR3 contains 18 residues. Germline trimming cut 0 bases from V and 3 bases from J; bases unmatched to any gene: 10. The germline gives CDR1 MNHEY, CDR2 SMNVEV (reference sequence).

In its sample, this clonotype was seen many times. V usage is TRBV11-2 and J usage is TRBJ1-1; D gene ambiguous. V was pared by 5 bases and J by 0 bases, with 16 bases between. Looked up from germline, CDR1 is SGHAT and CDR2 is FQNNGV. The CDR3 has 16 amino acids. The CDR3 spells CASSPGRYSLNTEAFF. CDR3 DNA sequence: TGTGCCAGCAGCCCTGGACGGTATTCCTTGAACACTGAAGCTTTCTTT.